This T cell receptor (beta chain) was captured in a study of identical twins. Germline V gene data show CDR1 as SEHNR and CDR2 as FQNEAQ (reference sequence). V was pared by 2 bases and J by 3 bases, with 14 bases between. The CDR3 loop spans 16 amino acids. This clonotype has only a few counts. TCRdb reanalysed the 5' RACE reads using MiXCR and keeps one entry per CDR3 protein. This sample has 500,000 or so distinct CDR3 sequences, with around an eighth found just once. The same data also went into a second study, on yellow fever vaccine responses in identical twins.

The TCR was taken from a woman aged 18-35 years in good health. This chain joins TRBV7-9 and TRBJ2-1; D possibly corresponds to TRBD2 (5 bases). Sequenced material: CD4+ T cells sorted from blood. The CDR3: CASSLRLVTNYNEQFF. The CDR3 DNA is TGTGCCAGCAGCTTAAGATTGGTGACTAACTACAATGAGCAGTTCTTC.